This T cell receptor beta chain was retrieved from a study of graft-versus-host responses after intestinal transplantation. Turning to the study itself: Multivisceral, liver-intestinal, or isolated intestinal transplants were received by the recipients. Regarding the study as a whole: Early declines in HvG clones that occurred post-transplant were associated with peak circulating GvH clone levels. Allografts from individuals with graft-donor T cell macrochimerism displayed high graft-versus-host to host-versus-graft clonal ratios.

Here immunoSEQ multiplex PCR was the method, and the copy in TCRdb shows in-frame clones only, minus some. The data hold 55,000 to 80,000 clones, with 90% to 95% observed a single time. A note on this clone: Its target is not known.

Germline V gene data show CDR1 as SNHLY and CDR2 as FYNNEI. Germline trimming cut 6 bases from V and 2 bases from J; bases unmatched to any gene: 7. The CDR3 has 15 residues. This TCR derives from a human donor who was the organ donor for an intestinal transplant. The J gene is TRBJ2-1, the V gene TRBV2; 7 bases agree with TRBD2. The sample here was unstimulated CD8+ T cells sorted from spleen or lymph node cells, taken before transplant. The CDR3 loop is CASSAREGAYNEQFF. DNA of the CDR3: TGTGCCAGCAGCGCTAGGGAGGGCGCCTACAATGAGCAGTTCTTC.